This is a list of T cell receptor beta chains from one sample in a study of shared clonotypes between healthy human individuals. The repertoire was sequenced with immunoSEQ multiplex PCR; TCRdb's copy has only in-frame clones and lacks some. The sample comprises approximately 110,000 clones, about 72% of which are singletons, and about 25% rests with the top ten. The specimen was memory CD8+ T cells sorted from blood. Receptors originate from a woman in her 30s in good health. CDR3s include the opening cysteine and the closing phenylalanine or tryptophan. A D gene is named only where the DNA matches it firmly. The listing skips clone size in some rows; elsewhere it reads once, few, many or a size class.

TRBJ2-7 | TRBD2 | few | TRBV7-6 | CASSSRTSGYEQYF | TGTGCCAGCAGCTCGAGGACTAGCGGCTACGAGCAGTACTTC
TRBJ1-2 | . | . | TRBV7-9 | CASSLGPGLDGYTF | TGTGCCAGCAGCTTAGGTCCAGGGCTGGATGGCTACACCTTC
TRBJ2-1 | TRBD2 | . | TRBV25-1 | CASSDRASGRANNEQFF | TGTGCCAGCAGTGATCGGGCTAGCGGGAGGGCCAACAATGAGCAGTTCTTC
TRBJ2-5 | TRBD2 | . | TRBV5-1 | CASREGLAGGVQYF | TGCGCCAGCAGGGAAGGACTAGCGGGAGGAGTCCAGTACTTC
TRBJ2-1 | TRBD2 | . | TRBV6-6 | CASSYVGLAEYNEQFF | TGTGCCAGCAGTTACGTAGGACTAGCGGAATACAATGAGCAGTTCTTC
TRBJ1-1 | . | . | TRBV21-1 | CASSQVWSGMNTEAFF | TGTGCCAGCAGCCAAGTCTGGTCCGGAATGAACACTGAAGCTTTCTTT
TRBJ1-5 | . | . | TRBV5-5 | CASCRWPGENQPQHF | TGTGCCAGCTGCCGGTGGCCAGGGGAAAATCAGCCCCAGCATTTT
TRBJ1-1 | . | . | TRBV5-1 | CASSLEAGPNTEAFF | TGCGCCAGCAGCTTGGAGGCAGGGCCGAACACTGAAGCTTTCTTT
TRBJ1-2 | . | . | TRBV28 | CASSLQAGASYGYTF | TGTGCCAGCAGTTTACAGGCAGGGGCAAGCTATGGCTACACCTTC
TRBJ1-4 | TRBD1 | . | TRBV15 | CATSRKRTGHNEKLFF | TGTGCCACCAGCAGAAAAAGGACAGGGCATAATGAAAAACTGTTTTTT
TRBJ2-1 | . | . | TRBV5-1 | CASSLAVRMSSYNEQFF | TGCGCCAGCAGCTTGGCCGTGCGGATGAGCTCCTACAATGAGCAGTTCTTC
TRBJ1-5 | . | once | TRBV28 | CASSSPGEIDQPQHF | TGTGCCAGCAGTTCTCCCGGGGAAATCGATCAGCCCCAGCATTTT
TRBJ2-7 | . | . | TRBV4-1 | CASSQNRVGYEQYF | TGCGCCAGCAGCCAAAACAGGGTGGGGTACGAGCAGTACTTC
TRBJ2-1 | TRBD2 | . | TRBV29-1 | CSVGREVGNEQFF | TGCAGCGTTGGCCGGGAGGTGGGGAATGAGCAGTTCTTC
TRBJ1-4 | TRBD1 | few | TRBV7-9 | CASSLTTGGEEKLFF | TGTGCCAGCAGCTTAACGACAGGGGGGGAAGAAAAACTGTTTTTT
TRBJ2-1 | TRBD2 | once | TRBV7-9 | CASSTGLAISYNEQFF | TGTGCCAGCAGCACGGGACTAGCGATCTCCTACAATGAGCAGTTCTTC
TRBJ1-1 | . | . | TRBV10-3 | CAISAGVRVAFF | TGTGCCATCAGTGCAGGGGTTCGGGTGGCTTTCTTT
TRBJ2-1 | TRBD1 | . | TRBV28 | CASRGTGDYNEQFF | TGTGCCAGCAGAGGGACAGGGGATTACAATGAGCAGTTCTTC
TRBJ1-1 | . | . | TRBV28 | CASSLVGGLTEAFF | TGTGCCAGCAGTTTAGTGGGGGGATTAACTGAAGCTTTCTTT
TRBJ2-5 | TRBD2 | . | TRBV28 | CASSGTSGGEETQYF | TGTGCCAGCAGTGGGACTAGCGGGGGCGAAGAGACCCAGTACTTC
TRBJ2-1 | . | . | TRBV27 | CASSFSLENEQFF | TGTGCCAGCAGTTTCAGTCTAGAAAATGAGCAGTTCTTC
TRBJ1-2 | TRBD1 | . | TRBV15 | CATRPTGDNYGYTF | TGTGCCACCAGACCGACAGGGGATAACTATGGCTACACCTTC
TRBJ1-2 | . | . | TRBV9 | CASSADMSYGYTF | TGTGCCAGCAGCGCTGACATGAGCTATGGCTACACCTTC
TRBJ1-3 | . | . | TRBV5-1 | CASSLGAEGNTIYF | TGCGCCAGCAGCTTGGGGGCAGAGGGAAACACCATATATTTT
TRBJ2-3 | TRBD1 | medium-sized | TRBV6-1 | CASSGQGAPDTQYF | TGTGCCAGCAGTGGACAGGGGGCGCCAGATACGCAGTATTTT
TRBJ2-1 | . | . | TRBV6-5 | CAVQAGNEQFF | TGTGCCGTACAGGCGGGGAATGAGCAGTTCTTC
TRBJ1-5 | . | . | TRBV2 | CATGLSNQPQHF | TGTGCCACGGGGCTTAGCAATCAGCCCCAGCATTTT
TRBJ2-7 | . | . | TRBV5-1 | CASRGLLYEQYF | TGCGCCAGCAGGGGCCTCCTCTACGAGCAGTACTTC
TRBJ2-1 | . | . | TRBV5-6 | CASSFHPFLYNEQFF | TGTGCCAGCAGCTTTCACCCATTTCTCTACAATGAGCAGTTCTTC
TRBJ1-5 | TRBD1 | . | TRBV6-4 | CASSGGQKHF | TGTGCCAGCAGCGGGGGACAGAAGCATTTT
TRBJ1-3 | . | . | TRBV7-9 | CASSLYSGNTIYF | TGTGCCAGCAGCTTATACTCTGGAAACACCATATATTTT
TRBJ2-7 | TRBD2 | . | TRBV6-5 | CASSYSREGIPYEQYF | TGTGCCAGCAGTTACTCGAGGGAGGGTATCCCCTACGAGCAGTACTTC
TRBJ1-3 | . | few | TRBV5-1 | CASSWDLGTQGNTIYF | TGCGCCAGCAGCTGGGACCTTGGGACACAGGGAAACACCATATATTTT
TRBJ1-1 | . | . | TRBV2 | CASSAVPQRYTEAFF | TGTGCCAGCAGTGCCGTACCTCAGCGGTACACTGAAGCTTTCTTT
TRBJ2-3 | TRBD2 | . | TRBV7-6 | CASSPPVGAGGGTDTQYF | TGTGCCAGCAGCCCCCCGGTTGGAGCGGGAGGGGGGACAGATACGCAGTATTTT
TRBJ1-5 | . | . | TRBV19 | CASGLVRADGQPQHF | TGTGCCAGTGGGCTGGTGAGGGCGGACGGGCAGCCCCAGCATTTT
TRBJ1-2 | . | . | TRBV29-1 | CSVEGWSPLYGYTF | TGCAGCGTTGAAGGTTGGTCTCCCCTCTATGGCTACACCTTC
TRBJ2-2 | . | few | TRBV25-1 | CASSESRAGNTGELFF | TGTGCCAGCAGTGAATCGCGCGCAGGGAACACCGGGGAGCTGTTTTTT
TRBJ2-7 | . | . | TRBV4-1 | CASSQDRNRATSYEQYF | TGCGCCAGCAGCCAAGATCGGAACAGGGCGACCTCCTACGAGCAGTACTTC
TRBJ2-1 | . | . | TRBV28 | CASSFPVSSYNEQFF | TGTGCCAGCAGTTTCCCCGTTAGCTCCTACAATGAGCAGTTCTTC
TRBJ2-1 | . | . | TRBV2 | CASSSDIRQFF | TGTGCCAGCAGTAGCGACATCCGGCAGTTCTTC
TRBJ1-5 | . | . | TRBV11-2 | CASSDGGGQPQHF | TGTGCCAGCAGCGACGGCGGGGGACAGCCCCAGCATTTT
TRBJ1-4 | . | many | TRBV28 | CASSLGVAGANEKLFF | TGTGCCAGCAGTTTGGGGGTGGCAGGGGCTAATGAAAAACTGTTTTTT
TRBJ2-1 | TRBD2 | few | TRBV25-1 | CASSESQLADTYNEQFF | TGTGCCAGCAGTGAATCCCAACTAGCGGATACCTACAATGAGCAGTTCTTC
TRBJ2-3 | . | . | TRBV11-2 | CASSQDWSLGSTDTQYF | TGCGCCAGCAGCCAAGATTGGTCCCTCGGGAGCACAGATACGCAGTATTTT
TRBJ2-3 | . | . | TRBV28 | CASSFRESDTQYF | TGTGCCAGCAGTTTCAGGGAATCGGATACGCAGTATTTT
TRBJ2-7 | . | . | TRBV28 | CASSLDRVGEQYF | TGTGCCAGCAGTTTGGACCGCGTTGGCGAGCAGTACTTC
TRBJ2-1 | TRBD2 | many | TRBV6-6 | CASSYSRPGGDEQFF | TGTGCCAGCAGTTACTCTCGTCCCGGGGGGGATGAGCAGTTCTTC
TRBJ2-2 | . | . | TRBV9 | CASSSPREQTNTGELFF | TGTGCCAGCAGCTCCCCGAGAGAGCAGACCAACACCGGGGAGCTGTTTTTT
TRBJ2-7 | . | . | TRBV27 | CASSPQLGSSYEQYF | TGTGCCAGCAGTCCCCAGTTGGGGAGCTCCTACGAGCAGTACTTC
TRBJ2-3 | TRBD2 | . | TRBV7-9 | CASTPGGADTQYF | TGTGCCAGCACCCCGGGGGGGGCGGATACGCAGTATTTT
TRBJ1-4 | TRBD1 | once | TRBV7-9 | CASSPGGLTGSEKLFF | TGTGCCAGCAGTCCCGGGGGCCTGACAGGGAGTGAAAAACTGTTTTTT
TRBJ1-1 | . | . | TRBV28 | CASSFGIRMNTEAFF | TGTGCCAGCAGTTTCGGGATTCGGATGAACACTGAAGCTTTCTTT
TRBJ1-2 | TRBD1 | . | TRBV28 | CASREDGTGGFYGYTF | TGTGCCAGCAGGGAAGACGGGACAGGGGGTTTCTATGGCTACACCTTC
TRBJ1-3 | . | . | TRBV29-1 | CSAVDTRNTIYF | TGCAGCGCCGTGGACACTAGAAACACCATATATTTT